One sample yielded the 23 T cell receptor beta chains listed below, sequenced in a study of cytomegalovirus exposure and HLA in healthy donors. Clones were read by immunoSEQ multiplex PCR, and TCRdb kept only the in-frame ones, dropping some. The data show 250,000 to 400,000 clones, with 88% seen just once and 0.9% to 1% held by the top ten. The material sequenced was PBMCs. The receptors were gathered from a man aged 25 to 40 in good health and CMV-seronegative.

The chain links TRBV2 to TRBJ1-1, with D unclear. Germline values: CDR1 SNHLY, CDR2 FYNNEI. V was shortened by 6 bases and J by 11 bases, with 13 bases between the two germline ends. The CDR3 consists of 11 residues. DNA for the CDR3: TGTGCCAGCAGGGGTGGTCCCGGGGCTTTCTTT. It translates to CASRGGPGAFF.

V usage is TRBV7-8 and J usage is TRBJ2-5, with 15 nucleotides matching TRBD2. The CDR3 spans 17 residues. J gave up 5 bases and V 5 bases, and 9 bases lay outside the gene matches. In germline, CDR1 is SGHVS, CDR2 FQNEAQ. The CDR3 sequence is CASSPRTSGGAGETQYF. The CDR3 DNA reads TGTGCCAGCAGCCCCCGGACTAGCGGGGGGGCTGGGGAGACCCAGTACTTC. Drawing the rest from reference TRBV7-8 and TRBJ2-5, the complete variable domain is GAGVSQSPRYKVAKRGQDVALRCDPISGHVSLFWYQQALGQGPEFLTYFQNEAQLDKSGLPSDRFFAERPEGSVSTLKIQRTQQEDSAVYLCASSPRTSGGAGETQYFGPGTRLLVL.

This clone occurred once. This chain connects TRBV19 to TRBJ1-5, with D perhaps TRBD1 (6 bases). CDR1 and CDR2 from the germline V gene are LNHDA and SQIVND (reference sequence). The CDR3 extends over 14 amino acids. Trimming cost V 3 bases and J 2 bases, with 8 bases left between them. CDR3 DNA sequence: TGTGCCAGTAGTATCCAGGGGCGCAATCAGCCCCAGCATTTT. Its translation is CASSIQGRNQPQHF. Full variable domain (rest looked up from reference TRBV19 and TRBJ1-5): DGGITQSPKYLFRKEGQNVTLSCEQNLNHDAMYWYRQDPGQGLRLIYYSQIVNDFQKGDIAEGYSVSREKKESFPLTVTSAQKNPTAFYLCASSIQGRNQPQHFGDGTRLSIL.

CDR3 nucleotide sequence: TGCGCCAGCAGACCCCCATCCGGCGGGGAGCTGTTTTTT. This gives the protein CASRPPSGGELFF. The chain combines TRBV5-1 with TRBJ2-2; D ambiguous. CDR3 length: 13 amino acids. Germline V gene data show CDR1 as SGHRS and CDR2 as YFSETQ. Trimming cost V 5 bases and J 7 bases, with 12 bases left between them. Using reference TRBV5-1 and TRBJ2-2 for the parts outside the CDR3, the full variable domain is KAGVTQTPRYLIKTRGQQVTLSCSPISGHRSVSWYQQTPGQGLQFLFEYFSETQRNKGNFPGRFSGRQFSNSRSEMNVSTLELGDSALYLCASRPPSGGELFFGEGSRLTVL.

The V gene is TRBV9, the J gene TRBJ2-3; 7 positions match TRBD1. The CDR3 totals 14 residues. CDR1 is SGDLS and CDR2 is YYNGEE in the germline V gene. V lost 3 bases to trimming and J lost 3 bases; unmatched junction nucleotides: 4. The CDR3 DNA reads TGTGCCAGCAGCGGAGAGGGACAGACAGATACGCAGTATTTT. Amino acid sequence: CASSGEGQTDTQYF.

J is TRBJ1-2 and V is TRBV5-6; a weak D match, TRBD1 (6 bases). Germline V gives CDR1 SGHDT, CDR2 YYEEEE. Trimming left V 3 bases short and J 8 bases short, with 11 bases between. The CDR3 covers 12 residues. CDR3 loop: CASSSGVWGYTF. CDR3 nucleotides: TGTGCCAGCAGCTCAGGGGTATGGGGCTACACCTTC. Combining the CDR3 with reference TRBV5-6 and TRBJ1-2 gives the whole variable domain DAGVTQSPTHLIKTRGQQVTLRCSPKSGHDTVSWYQQALGQGPQFIFQYYEEEERQRGNFPDRFSGHQFPNYSSELNVNALLLGDSALYLCASSSGVWGYTFGSGTRLTVV.

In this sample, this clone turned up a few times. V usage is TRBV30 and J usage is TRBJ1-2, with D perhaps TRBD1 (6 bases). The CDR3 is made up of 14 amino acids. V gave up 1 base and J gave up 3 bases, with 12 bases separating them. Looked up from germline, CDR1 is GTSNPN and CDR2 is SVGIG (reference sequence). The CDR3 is CAWSADRYHYGYTF. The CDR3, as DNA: TGTGCCTGGAGTGCAGACAGGTACCACTATGGCTACACCTTC.

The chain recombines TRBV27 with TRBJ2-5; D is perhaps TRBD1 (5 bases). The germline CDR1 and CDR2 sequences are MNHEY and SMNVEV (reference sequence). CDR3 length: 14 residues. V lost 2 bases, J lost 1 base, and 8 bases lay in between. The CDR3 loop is CASSLDSFQETQYF. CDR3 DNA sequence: TGTGCCAGCAGTTTAGACAGCTTCCAAGAGACCCAGTACTTC.

CDR3 sequence (DNA): TGCGCCAGCAGCCAAGATAGGACAGGGGCATACTACGAGCAGTACTTC. It specifies CASSQDRTGAYYEQYF. The V call is TRBV4-3, the J call TRBJ2-7, with TRBD1 matching 9 bases. V shed 0 bases and J 3 bases; nucleotides not matched to a gene: 6. The germline CDR1 and CDR2 sequences are LGHNA and YSLEER. The CDR3 consists of 16 residues.

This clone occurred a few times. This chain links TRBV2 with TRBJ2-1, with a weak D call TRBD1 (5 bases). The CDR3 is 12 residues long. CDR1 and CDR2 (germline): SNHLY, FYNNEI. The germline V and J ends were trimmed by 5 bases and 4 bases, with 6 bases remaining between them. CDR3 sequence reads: CASSRQYNEQFF. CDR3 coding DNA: TGTGCCAGCAGTAGACAGTACAATGAGCAGTTCTTC.

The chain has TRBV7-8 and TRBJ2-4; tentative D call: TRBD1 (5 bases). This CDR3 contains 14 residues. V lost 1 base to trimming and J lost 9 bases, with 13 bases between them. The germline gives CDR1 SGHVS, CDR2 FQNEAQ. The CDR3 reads CASSLGQGKGIQYF. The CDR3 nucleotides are TGTGCCAGCAGCTTAGGCCAGGGAAAGGGCATTCAGTACTTC.

This chain's CDR3 is CASSSREGMHGYTF. The CDR3 nucleotides are TGTGCCAGCAGCTCTAGGGAGGGAATGCATGGCTACACCTTC. The chain uses TRBV7-8 and TRBJ1-2, with D uncertain. Between the trimmed V and J ends, which lost 4 bases and 6 bases, there was a span of 15 bases. This CDR3 is built from 14 residues. Germline values: CDR1 SGHVS, CDR2 FQNEAQ.

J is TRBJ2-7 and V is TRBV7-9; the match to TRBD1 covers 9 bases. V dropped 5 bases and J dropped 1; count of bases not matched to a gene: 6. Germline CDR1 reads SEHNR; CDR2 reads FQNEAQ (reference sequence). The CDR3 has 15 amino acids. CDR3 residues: CASSPVGQGSYEQYF. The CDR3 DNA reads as TGTGCCAGCAGCCCTGTAGGACAGGGGTCCTACGAGCAGTACTTC.

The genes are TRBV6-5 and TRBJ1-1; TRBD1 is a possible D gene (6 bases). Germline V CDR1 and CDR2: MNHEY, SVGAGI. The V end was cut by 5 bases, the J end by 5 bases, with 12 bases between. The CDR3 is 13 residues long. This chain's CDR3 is CASSTPGATEAFF. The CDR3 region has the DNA TGTGCCAGCAGTACACCAGGGGCAACTGAAGCTTTCTTT.

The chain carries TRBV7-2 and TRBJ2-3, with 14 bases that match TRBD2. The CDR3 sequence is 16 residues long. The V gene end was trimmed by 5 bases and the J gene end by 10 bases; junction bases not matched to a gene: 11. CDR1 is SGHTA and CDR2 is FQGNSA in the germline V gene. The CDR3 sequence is CASSPRAGTSGGAQYF. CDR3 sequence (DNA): TGTGCCAGCAGCCCTAGGGCCGGGACTAGCGGGGGCGCGCAGTATTTT.

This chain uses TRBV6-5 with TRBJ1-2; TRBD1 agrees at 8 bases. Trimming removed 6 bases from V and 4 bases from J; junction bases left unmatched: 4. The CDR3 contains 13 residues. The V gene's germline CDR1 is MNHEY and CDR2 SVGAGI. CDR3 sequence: CASRRTGGYGYTF. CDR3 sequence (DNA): TGTGCCAGCAGACGAACAGGGGGCTATGGCTACACCTTC.

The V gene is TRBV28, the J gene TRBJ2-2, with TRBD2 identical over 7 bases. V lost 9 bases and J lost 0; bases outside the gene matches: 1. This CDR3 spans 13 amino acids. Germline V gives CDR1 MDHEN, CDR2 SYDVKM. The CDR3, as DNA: TGTGCCAGTCGGGGGGCGAACACCGGGGAGCTGTTTTTT. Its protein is CASRGANTGELFF.

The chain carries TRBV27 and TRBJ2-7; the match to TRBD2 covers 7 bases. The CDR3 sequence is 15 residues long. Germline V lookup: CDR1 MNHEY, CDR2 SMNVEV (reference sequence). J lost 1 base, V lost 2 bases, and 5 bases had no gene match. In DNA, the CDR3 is TGTGCCAGCAGTTTAGGACTAGAGGTTTCCTACGAGCAGTACTTC. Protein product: CASSLGLEVSYEQYF.

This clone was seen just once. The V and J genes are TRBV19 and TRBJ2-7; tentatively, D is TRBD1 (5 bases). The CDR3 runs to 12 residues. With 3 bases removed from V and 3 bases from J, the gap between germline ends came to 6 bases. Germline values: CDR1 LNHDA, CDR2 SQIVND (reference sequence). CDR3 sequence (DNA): TGTGCCAGTAGTATGACAGACTACGAGCAGTACTTC. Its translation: CASSMTDYEQYF.

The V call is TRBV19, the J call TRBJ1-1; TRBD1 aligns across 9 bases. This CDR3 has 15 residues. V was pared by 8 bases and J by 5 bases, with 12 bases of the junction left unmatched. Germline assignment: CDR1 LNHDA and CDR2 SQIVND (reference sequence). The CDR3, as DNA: TGTGCCAGTTCTGACCGGGACAGGGTGAGAACTGAAGCTTTCTTT. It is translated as CASSDRDRVRTEAFF.

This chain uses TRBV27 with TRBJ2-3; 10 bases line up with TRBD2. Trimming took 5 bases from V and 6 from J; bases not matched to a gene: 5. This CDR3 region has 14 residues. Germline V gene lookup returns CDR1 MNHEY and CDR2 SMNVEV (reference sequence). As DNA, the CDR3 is TGTGCCAGCAGTCCTAGCGGGGGTTGGGATACGCAGTATTTT. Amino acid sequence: CASSPSGGWDTQYF.

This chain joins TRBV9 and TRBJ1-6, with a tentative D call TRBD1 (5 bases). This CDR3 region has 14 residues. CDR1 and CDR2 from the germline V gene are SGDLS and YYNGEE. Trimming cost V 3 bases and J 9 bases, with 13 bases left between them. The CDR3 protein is CASSGDGGSSPLHF. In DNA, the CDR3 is TGTGCCAGCAGCGGGGACGGGGGGAGTTCACCCCTCCACTTT. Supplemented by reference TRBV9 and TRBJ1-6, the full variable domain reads DSGVTQTPKHLITATGQRVTLRCSPRSGDLSVYWYQQSLDQGLQFLIQYYNGEERAKGNILERFSAQQFPDLHSELNLSSLELGDSALYFCASSGDGGSSPLHFGNGTRLTVT.

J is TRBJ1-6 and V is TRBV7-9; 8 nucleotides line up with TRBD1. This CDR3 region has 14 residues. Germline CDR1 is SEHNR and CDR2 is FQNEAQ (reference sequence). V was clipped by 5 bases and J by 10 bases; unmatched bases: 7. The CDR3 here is CASSTTGDRSPLHF. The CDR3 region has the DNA TGTGCCAGCAGCACGACAGGGGACAGGTCACCCCTCCACTTT.